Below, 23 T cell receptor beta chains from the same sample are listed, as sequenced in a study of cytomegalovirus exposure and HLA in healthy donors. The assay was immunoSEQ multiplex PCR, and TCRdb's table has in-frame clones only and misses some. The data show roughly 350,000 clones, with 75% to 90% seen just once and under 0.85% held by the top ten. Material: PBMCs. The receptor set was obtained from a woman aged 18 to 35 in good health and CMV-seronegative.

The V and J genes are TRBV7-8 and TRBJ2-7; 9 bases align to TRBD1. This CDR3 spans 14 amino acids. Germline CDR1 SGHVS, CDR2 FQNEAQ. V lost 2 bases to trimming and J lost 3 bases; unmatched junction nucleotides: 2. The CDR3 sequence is CASSLRDRVYEQYF. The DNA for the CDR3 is TGTGCCAGCAGCTTACGGGACAGGGTCTACGAGCAGTACTTC.

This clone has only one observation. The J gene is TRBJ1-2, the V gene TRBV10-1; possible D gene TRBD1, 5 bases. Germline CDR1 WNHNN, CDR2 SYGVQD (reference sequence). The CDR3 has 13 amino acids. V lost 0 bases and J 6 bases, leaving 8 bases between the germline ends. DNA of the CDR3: TGCGCCAGCAGTGAGTCGGGGCAGCATGGCTACACCTTC. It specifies CASSESGQHGYTF.

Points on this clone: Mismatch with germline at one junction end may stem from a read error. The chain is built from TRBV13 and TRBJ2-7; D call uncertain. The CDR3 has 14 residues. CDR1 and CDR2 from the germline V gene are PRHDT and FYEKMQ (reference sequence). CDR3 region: CASSVGSLRGEQYF. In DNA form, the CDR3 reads TGTGCCAGCAGCGTAGGATCCCTGCGCGGCGAGCAGTACTTC.

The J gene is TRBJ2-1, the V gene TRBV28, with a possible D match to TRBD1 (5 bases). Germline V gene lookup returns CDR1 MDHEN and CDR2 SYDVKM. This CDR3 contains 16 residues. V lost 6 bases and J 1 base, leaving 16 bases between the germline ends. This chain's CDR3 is CASSLVGARSYNEQFF. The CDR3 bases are TGTGCCAGCAGCTTAGTTGGGGCCCGATCCTACAATGAGCAGTTCTTC.

This CDR3 is CASSPTGDTQYF. The CDR3 bases are TGTGCCAGCAGCCCAACGGGGGATACGCAGTATTTT. The chain recombines TRBV7-9 with TRBJ2-3, with D perhaps matching TRBD2 (5 bases). Germline V gene data show CDR1 as SEHNR and CDR2 as FQNEAQ (reference sequence). Trimming removed 5 bases at V and 6 bases at J, with 9 bases between. The CDR3 totals 12 residues.

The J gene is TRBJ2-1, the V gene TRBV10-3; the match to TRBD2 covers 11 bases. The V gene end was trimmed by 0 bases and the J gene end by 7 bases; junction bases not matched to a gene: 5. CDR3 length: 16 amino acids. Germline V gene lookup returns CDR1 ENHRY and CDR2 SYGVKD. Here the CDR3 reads CAISESSLAGGNEQFF. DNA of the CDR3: TGTGCCATCAGTGAGTCTAGTCTAGCGGGAGGTAATGAGCAGTTCTTC.

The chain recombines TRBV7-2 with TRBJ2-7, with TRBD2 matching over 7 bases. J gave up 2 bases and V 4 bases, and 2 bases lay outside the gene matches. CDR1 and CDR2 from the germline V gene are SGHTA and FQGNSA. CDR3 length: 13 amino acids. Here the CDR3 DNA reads TGTGCCAGCAGCTCTGGGACTACCTACGAGCAGTACTTC. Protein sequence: CASSSGTTYEQYF.

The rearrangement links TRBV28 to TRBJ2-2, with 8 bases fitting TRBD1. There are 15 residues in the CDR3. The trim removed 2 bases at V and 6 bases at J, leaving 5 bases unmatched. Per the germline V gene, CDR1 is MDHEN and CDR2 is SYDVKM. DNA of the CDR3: TGTGCCAGCAGTTTAGACAGGGGAATAGCCGGGGAGCTGTTTTTT. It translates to CASSLDRGIAGELFF. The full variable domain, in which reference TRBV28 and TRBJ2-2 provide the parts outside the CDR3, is DVKVTQSSRYLVKRTGEKVFLECVQDMDHENMFWYRQDPGLGLRLIYFSYDVKMKEKGDIPEGYSVSREKKERFSLILESASTNQTSMYLCASSLDRGIAGELFFGEGSRLTVL.

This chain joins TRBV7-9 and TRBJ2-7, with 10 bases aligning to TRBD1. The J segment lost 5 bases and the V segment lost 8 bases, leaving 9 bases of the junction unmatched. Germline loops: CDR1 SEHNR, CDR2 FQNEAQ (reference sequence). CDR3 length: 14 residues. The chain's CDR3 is CASGRGDRGHEQYF. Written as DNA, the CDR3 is TGTGCCAGCGGTAGGGGGGACAGGGGCCACGAGCAGTACTTC.

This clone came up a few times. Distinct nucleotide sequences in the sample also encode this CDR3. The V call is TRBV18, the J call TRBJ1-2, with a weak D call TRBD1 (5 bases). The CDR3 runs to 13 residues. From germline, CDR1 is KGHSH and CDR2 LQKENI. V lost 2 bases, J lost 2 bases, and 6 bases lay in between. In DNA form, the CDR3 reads TGTGCCAGCTCACCATCAGGGAACTATGGCTACACCTTC. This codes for CASSPSGNYGYTF.

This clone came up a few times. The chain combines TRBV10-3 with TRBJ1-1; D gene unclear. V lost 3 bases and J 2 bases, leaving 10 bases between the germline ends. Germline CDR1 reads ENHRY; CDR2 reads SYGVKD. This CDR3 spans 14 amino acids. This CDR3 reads CAISDGRFNTEAFF. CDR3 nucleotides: TGTGCCATCAGTGATGGCAGATTTAACACTGAAGCTTTCTTT.

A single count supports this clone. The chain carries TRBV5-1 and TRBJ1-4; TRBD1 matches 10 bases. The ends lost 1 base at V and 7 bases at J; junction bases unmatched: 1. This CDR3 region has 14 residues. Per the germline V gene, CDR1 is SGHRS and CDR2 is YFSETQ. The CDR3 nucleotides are TGCGCCAGCAGCTTGTGGGACAGGGGTGAAAAACTGTTTTTT. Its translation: CASSLWDRGEKLFF. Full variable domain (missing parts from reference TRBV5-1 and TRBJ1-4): KAGVTQTPRYLIKTRGQQVTLSCSPISGHRSVSWYQQTPGQGLQFLFEYFSETQRNKGNFPGRFSGRQFSNSRSEMNVSTLELGDSALYLCASSLWDRGEKLFFGSGTQLSVL.

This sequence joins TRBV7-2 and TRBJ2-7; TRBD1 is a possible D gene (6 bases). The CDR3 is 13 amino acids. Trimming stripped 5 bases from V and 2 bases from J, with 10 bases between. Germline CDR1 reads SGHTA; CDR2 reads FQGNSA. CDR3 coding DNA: TGTGCCAGCAGCAGACAGGAAACCTACGAGCAGTACTTC. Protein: CASSRQETYEQYF.

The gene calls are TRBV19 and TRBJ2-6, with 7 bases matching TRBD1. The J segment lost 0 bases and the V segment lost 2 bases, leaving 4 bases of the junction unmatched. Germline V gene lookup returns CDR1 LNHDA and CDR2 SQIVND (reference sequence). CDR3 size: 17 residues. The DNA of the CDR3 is TGTGCCAGTAGTATATCGACAGGGAGCTCTGGGGCCAACGTCCTGACTTTC. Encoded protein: CASSISTGSSGANVLTF.

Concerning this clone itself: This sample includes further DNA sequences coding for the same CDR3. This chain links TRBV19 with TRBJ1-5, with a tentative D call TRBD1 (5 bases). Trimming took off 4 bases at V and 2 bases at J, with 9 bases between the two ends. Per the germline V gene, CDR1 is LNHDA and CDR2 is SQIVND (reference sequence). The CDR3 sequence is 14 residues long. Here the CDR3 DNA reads TGTGCCAGTAGTAGCGGGGGAGGCAATCAGCCCCAGCATTTT. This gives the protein CASSSGGGNQPQHF. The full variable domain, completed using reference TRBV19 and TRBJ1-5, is DGGITQSPKYLFRKEGQNVTLSCEQNLNHDAMYWYRQDPGQGLRLIYYSQIVNDFQKGDIAEGYSVSREKKESFPLTVTSAQKNPTAFYLCASSSGGGNQPQHFGDGTRLSIL.

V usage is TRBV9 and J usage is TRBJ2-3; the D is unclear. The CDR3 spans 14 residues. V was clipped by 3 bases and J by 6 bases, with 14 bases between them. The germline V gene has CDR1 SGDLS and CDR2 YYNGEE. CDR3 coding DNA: TGTGCCAGCAGCGAAACTGTTGGCAGGGATACGCAGTATTTT. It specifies CASSETVGRDTQYF.

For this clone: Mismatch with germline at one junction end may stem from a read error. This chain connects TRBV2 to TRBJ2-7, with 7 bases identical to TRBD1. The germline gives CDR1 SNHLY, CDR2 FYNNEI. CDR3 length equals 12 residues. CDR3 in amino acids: CAGATGTYKQYF. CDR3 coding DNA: TGTGCCGGGGCGACAGGGACCTACAAGCAGTACTTC.

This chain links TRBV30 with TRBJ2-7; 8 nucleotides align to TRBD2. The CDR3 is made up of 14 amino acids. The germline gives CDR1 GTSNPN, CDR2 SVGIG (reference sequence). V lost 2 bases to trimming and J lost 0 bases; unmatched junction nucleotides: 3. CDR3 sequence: CAWSRGGSSYEQYF. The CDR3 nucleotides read TGTGCCTGGAGTCGGGGGGGGAGCTCCTACGAGCAGTACTTC. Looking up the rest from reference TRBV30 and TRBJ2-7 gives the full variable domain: SQTIHQWPATLVQPVGSPLSLECTVEGTSNPNLYWYRQAAGRGLQLLFYSVGIGQISSEVPQNLSASRPQDRQFILSSKKLLLSDSGFYLCAWSRGGSSYEQYFGPGTRLTVT.

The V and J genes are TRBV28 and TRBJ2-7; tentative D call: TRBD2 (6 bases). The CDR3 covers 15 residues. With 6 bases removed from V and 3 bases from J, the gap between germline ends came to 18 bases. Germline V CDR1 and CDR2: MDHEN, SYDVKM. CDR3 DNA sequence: TGTGCCAGCAGGTCGGGACTCCGCCTCAGCTACGAGCAGTACTTC. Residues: CASRSGLRLSYEQYF.

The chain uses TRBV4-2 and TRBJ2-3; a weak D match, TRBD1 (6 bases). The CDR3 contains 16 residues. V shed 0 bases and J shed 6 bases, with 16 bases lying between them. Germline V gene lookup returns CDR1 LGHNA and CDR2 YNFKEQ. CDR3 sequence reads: CASSQDQGMFPDTQYF. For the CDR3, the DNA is TGTGCCAGCAGCCAAGACCAGGGGATGTTTCCGGATACGCAGTATTTT.

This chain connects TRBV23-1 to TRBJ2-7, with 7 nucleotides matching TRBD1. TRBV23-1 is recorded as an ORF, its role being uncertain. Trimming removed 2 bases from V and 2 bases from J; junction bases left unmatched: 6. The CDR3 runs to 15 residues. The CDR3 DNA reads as TGCGCCAGCAGTCAACGGGACAGCCAAGCCTACGAGCAGTACTTC. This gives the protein CASSQRDSQAYEQYF.

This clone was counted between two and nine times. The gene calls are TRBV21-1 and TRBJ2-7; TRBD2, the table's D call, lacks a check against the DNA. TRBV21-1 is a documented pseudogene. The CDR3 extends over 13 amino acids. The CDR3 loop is CAGTCGSLYEQYF. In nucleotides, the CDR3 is TGTGCCGGGACGTGCGGGAGTTTATACGAGCAGTACTTC.

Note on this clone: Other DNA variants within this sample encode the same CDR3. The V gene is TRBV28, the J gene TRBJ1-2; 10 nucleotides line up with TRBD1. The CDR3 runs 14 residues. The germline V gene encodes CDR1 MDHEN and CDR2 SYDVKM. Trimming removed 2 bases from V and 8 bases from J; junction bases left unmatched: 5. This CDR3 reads CASSLGTGAGGYTF. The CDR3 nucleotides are TGTGCCAGCAGTTTAGGGACAGGGGCGGGCGGCTACACCTTC.